What follows are 24 T cell receptor beta chains derived from one specimen sequenced in a study of blood T cell repertoires in COVID-19. Only in-frame clones appear in the TCRdb table, and some are missing; sequencing was by immunoSEQ multiplex PCR. The table has 70,000 or so clones, roughly 73% seen once. The specimen was peripheral blood. All receptors come from a human donor in a cohort sampled during active COVID-19.

V gene TRBV5-1 combines with J gene TRBJ2-1, with D unclear. This CDR3 is 14 amino acids long. The germline V gene encodes CDR1 SGHRS and CDR2 YFSETQ. Trimming shortened V by 4 bases and J by 0 bases, and 8 bases separated the two germline ends. The CDR3 DNA follows: TGCGCCAGCAGCCTACAGAGCTCCTACAATGAGCAGTTCTTC. This codes for CASSLQSSYNEQFF.

The V gene is TRBV28, the J gene TRBJ2-7; 7 bases match TRBD2. The V segment lost 7 bases and the J segment 7 bases; nucleotides outside the gene matches: 13. The CDR3 is made up of 14 amino acids. Germline V gene sequence: CDR1 MDHEN, CDR2 SYDVKM. The CDR3 sequence is CASTTPAGAGEQYF. The CDR3 nucleotides are TGTGCCAGCACCACACCGGCGGGAGCGGGGGAGCAGTACTTC.

The gene calls are TRBV7-2 and TRBJ2-2; unclear D gene. The CDR3 has 13 amino acids. Per germline, CDR1 SGHTA and CDR2 FQGNSA. Trimming took off 5 bases at V and 4 bases at J, with 8 bases between the two ends. CDR3 residues: CASSHGGTGELFF. The CDR3 bases are TGTGCCAGCAGCCACGGCGGCACCGGGGAGCTGTTTTTT.

This clone was found once. The genes are TRBV5-1 and TRBJ2-7, with D hard to call. CDR3 length: 13 amino acids. Germline-derived CDR1 and CDR2 are SGHRS and YFSETQ. Trimming pared 5 bases from V and 1 base from J, leaving 10 bases between. The chain's CDR3 is CASSSVVSYEQYF. CDR3 nucleotides: TGCGCCAGCAGTTCCGTCGTTTCCTACGAGCAGTACTTC.

V gene TRBV5-1 combines with J gene TRBJ2-2; D is perhaps TRBD2 (7 bases). The CDR3 consists of 15 residues. Trimming stripped 5 bases from V and 0 bases from J, with 11 bases between. Germline assignment: CDR1 SGHRS and CDR2 YFSETQ. CDR3 in amino acids: CASSWGGPNTGELFF. CDR3 nucleotide sequence: TGCGCCAGCAGTTGGGGGGGCCCGAACACCGGGGAGCTGTTTTTT.

The rearrangement joins TRBV15 to TRBJ2-3; possible D gene TRBD2, 6 bases. The V end was cut by 2 bases, the J end by 0 bases, with 15 bases between. The CDR3 spans 17 residues. CDR1 and CDR2 from the germline V gene are LNHNV and YYDKDF (reference sequence). For the CDR3, the DNA is TGTGCCACCAGCAGATATCTCCGGGACTCTAGCACAGATACGCAGTATTTT. This codes for CATSRYLRDSSTDTQYF. The full variable domain, in which reference TRBV15 and TRBJ2-3 provide the parts outside the CDR3, is DAMVIQNPRYQVTQFGKPVTLSCSQTLNHNVMYWYQQKSSQAPKLLFHYYDKDFNNEADTPDNFQSRRPNTSFCFLDIRSPGLGDTAMYLCATSRYLRDSSTDTQYFGPGTRLTVL.

CDR3 nucleotide sequence: TGTGCCAGTAGTCAGGGGTATGGCAATCAGCCCCAGCATTTT. Encoded protein: CASSQGYGNQPQHF. The chain uses TRBV19 and TRBJ1-5; D may be TRBD1 (6 bases). V was pared by 5 bases and J by 2 bases, with 10 bases between. In germline, CDR1 is LNHDA, CDR2 SQIVND (reference sequence). This CDR3 is 14 amino acids long.

The V and J genes are TRBV5-1 and TRBJ2-2, with TRBD1 matching over 9 bases. Trimming cost V 4 bases and J 4 bases; bases outside gene matches: 2. CDR3 length: 14 amino acids. In germline, CDR1 is SGHRS, CDR2 YFSETQ. Here the CDR3 reads CASSRDRATGELFF. The CDR3 DNA sequence: TGCGCCAGCAGCCGGGACAGGGCCACCGGGGAGCTGTTTTTT.

The chain recombines TRBV5-6 with TRBJ2-3; 14 bases agree with TRBD2. Looked up from germline, CDR1 is SGHDT and CDR2 is YYEEEE. Unmatched junction bases numbered 6, after V lost 4 bases and J lost 2 bases. The length of the CDR3 is 17 residues. DNA of the CDR3: TGTGCCAGCAGCATACTGGGACTAGCGGGGGACACAGATACGCAGTATTTT. Amino acid sequence: CASSILGLAGDTDTQYF.

The CDR3 here is CASSLAGVGRNTEAFF. The DNA of the CDR3 is TGCGCCAGCAGCTTGGCCGGGGTGGGTAGGAACACTGAAGCTTTCTTT. The rearrangement joins TRBV5-1 to TRBJ1-1, with D hard to call. The V gene's germline CDR1 is SGHRS and CDR2 YFSETQ. V lost 0 bases to trimming and J lost 1 base, with 13 bases between them. The CDR3 has 16 residues.

V gene TRBV27 combines with J gene TRBJ2-2, with D perhaps TRBD2 (6 bases). Germline assignment: CDR1 MNHEY and CDR2 SMNVEV (reference sequence). CDR3 length equals 15 residues. Trimming took off 8 bases at V and 4 bases at J, with 17 bases between the two ends. The DNA of the CDR3 is TGTGCCAGCGCAACAGCACTAGCTTTCACCGGGGAGCTGTTTTTT. This codes for CASATALAFTGELFF.

V is TRBV5-1 and J is TRBJ2-5; unclear D gene. The germline V gene encodes CDR1 SGHRS and CDR2 YFSETQ. This CDR3 has 15 residues. Trimming shortened V by 0 bases and J by 5 bases, and 14 bases separated the two germline ends. CDR3 residues: CASSLELAVTETQYF. The DNA of the CDR3 is TGCGCCAGCAGCTTGGAGCTGGCGGTAACTGAGACCCAGTACTTC.

A remark on this clone: One end of the junction fails to match germline, which may point to a read error. V usage is TRBV5-1 and J usage is TRBJ1-6; TRBD1 matches at 7 bases. From germline, CDR1 is SGHRS and CDR2 YFSETQ. The CDR3 spans 17 residues. This CDR3 reads CASRLGTASSYNSPLHF. The CDR3 DNA sequence: TGCGCCAGCAGATTGGGGACAGCGAGCTCCTATAATTCACCCCTCCACTTT. Full variable domain (missing parts from reference TRBV5-1 and TRBJ1-6): KAGVTQTPRYLIKTRGQQVTLSCSPISGHRSVSWYQQTPGQGLQFLFEYFSETQRNKGNFPGRFSGRQFSNSRSEMNVSTLELGDSALYLCASRLGTASSYNSPLHFGNGTRLTVT.

This chain connects TRBV3-1 (or the pseudogene TRBV3-2) to TRBJ2-7, with 11 nucleotides matching TRBD2. CDR1 is LGHDT, CDR2 YNNKEL, per germline (reference sequence). The CDR3 length is 15 residues. The V and J ends lost 2 bases and 2 bases, in that order; junction bases with no gene match: 2. For the CDR3, the DNA is TGTGCCAGCAGCCAACTAGCGGGAGGAGCCTACGAGCAGTACTTC. Amino acid sequence: CASSQLAGGAYEQYF.

The V gene is TRBV2, the J gene TRBJ2-7, with D uncertain. Germline-derived CDR1 and CDR2 are SNHLY and FYNNEI. Trimming stripped 8 bases from V and 3 bases from J, with 11 bases between. The CDR3 has 12 residues. Here the CDR3 reads CASSTAIYEQYF. The CDR3 DNA follows: TGTGCCAGCTCAACCGCTATCTACGAGCAGTACTTC. The full variable domain, completed using reference TRBV2 and TRBJ2-7, is EPEVTQTPSHQVTQMGQEVILRCVPISNHLYFYWYRQILGQKVEFLVSFYNNEISEKSEIFDDQFSVERPDGSNFTLKIRSTKLEDSAMYFCASSTAIYEQYFGPGTRLTVT.

The rearrangement uses TRBV19 and TRBJ1-4, with D possibly matching TRBD1 (5 bases). Germline assignment: CDR1 LNHDA and CDR2 SQIVND (reference sequence). The CDR3 consists of 15 residues. The germline V and J ends were trimmed by 3 bases and 0 bases, with 8 bases remaining between them. CDR3 loop: CASSMSGATNEKLFF. CDR3 in DNA: TGTGCCAGTAGTATGTCGGGGGCAACTAATGAAAAACTGTTTTTT.

The chain couples TRBV7-8 to TRBJ2-7; 8 bases are a match to TRBD1. The J segment lost 0 bases and the V segment lost 5 bases, leaving 3 bases of the junction unmatched. CDR3 length equals 14 residues. The germline V gene encodes CDR1 SGHVS and CDR2 FQNEAQ. In DNA, the CDR3 is TGTGCCAGCAGCCGAGGGACAGGCTCCTACGAGCAGTACTTC. This codes for CASSRGTGSYEQYF.

A remark on this clone: The same CDR3 can be traced to other DNA sequences in this sample. The chain uses TRBV25-1 and TRBJ1-5, with D possibly being TRBD1 (5 bases). Trimming stripped 4 bases from V and 8 bases from J, with 15 bases between. This CDR3 has 14 amino acids. Looked up from germline, CDR1 is MGHDK and CDR2 is SYGVNS. In DNA form, the CDR3 reads TGTGCCAGCAGTGGAGGGCAGGGCGGGAAGCCCCAGCATTTT. Protein sequence: CASSGGQGGKPQHF.

This clone was seen only a few times. The genes are TRBV28 and TRBJ2-3; D ambiguous. Germline loops: CDR1 MDHEN, CDR2 SYDVKM. CDR3 length: 14 amino acids. Trimming stripped 7 bases from V and 2 bases from J, with 13 bases between. CDR3 protein: CASTPADLTDTQYF. CDR3 DNA sequence: TGTGCCAGCACTCCCGCGGATCTCACAGATACGCAGTATTTT.

As regards this clone: Additional DNA sequences in this sample encode the identical CDR3. V gene TRBV7-2 combines with J gene TRBJ1-5; D uncertain. The CDR3 runs 13 residues. From germline, CDR1 is SGHTA and CDR2 FQGNSA. Trimming cost V 5 bases and J 5 bases, with 10 bases left between them. The CDR3 region is CASSPQTDQPQHF. CDR3 nucleotide sequence: TGTGCCAGCAGCCCGCAAACTGATCAGCCCCAGCATTTT.

The chain recombines TRBV6-4 with TRBJ2-2; the D is unclear. Trimming pared 0 bases from V and 4 bases from J, leaving 6 bases between. The CDR3 covers 14 residues. Germline V gene data show CDR1 as MRHNA and CDR2 as SNTAGT. This CDR3 reads CASSDSPVTGELFF. The CDR3 nucleotides read TGTGCCAGCAGTGACTCTCCCGTCACCGGGGAGCTGTTTTTT.

The V call is TRBV10-3, the J call TRBJ2-7; 9 bases align to TRBD2. Germline V gives CDR1 ENHRY, CDR2 SYGVKD. Unmatched junction bases numbered 6, after V lost 0 bases and J lost 0 bases. The CDR3 totals 17 residues. The CDR3 DNA sequence: TGTGCCATCAGTGAGTCGAGCAGCGGGAGGTACTCCTACGAGCAGTACTTC. Translating gives CAISESSSGRYSYEQYF.

J is TRBJ1-1 and V is TRBV2; a weak D match, TRBD1 (5 bases). Germline loops: CDR1 SNHLY, CDR2 FYNNEI. The CDR3 has 16 residues. Trimming cost V 0 bases and J 0 bases, with 11 bases left between them. CDR3 in amino acids: CASSEAGTSVNTEAFF. The CDR3 nucleotides read TGTGCCAGCAGTGAAGCGGGGACTTCGGTGAACACTGAAGCTTTCTTT.

This clone has just a few counts. The J gene is TRBJ2-7, the V gene TRBV6-6, with TRBD1 matching 8 bases. V gave up 6 bases and J gave up 6 bases; unmatched junction bases: 7. Germline CDR1 is MNHNY and CDR2 is SVGAGI (reference sequence). The CDR3 runs to 13 residues. Here the CDR3 DNA reads TGTGCCAGCAGCTCCCAGGGGGCGGGCGAGCAGTACTTC. Its protein is CASSSQGAGEQYF.